What follows is one T cell receptor (beta chain) and its context. A read error may account for a junction end that differs from germline. The data stem from a study of shared clonotypes between healthy human individuals. CDR1 and CDR2 (germline): SSHAT, FNYEAQ (reference sequence). This CDR3 has 13 residues. All the donors were Caucasian adults who lived in Nashville, Tennessee. Data came from immunoSEQ multiplex PCR; TCRdb stores just in-frame clones and leaves some out. Counted here are over a million clones, more than 65% occurring once; the ten biggest clones make up approximately 1.5%. The sequence came from a man aged 18 to 29 in good health. The J gene is TRBJ2-5, the V gene TRBV7-7, with D unresolved. The sample was memory CD4+ T cells sorted from blood. Subset described: CD45RA-negative fraction. The CDR3 loop is CASSPQLQETQYF. DNA for the CDR3: TGTGCTAGCAGCCCCCAACTACAAGAGACCCAGTACTTC.